This T cell receptor beta chain was sequenced for a study of blood T cell repertoires in COVID-19. This clone was seen once. Libraries were prepared by immunoSEQ multiplex PCR; TCRdb keeps only in-frame clonotypes and omits some of them. The table shows more than 250,000 clones, with 85% to 90% occurring only once. This TCR derives from a woman in her late teens or twenties who had recovered from COVID-19. Sample: PBMCs or T cells enriched from blood (not recorded which).

CDR3 in DNA: TGTGCCAGCAGCCTCCTCGGGTATGGCTACACCTTC. It yields the protein CASSLLGYGYTF. This rearrangement joins TRBV3-1 (or the pseudogene TRBV3-2) to TRBJ1-2; D gene unclear. The CDR3 covers 12 residues. CDR1 is LGHDT and CDR2 is YNNKEL in the germline V gene (reference sequence). V was pared by 4 bases and J by 5 bases, with 8 bases between.